A selection of T cell receptor beta chains follows, all from one sample in a study of T-cell memory formation after mild COVID-19. From the 5' RACE reads, TCRdb called clonotypes with MiXCR, one entry per CDR3 protein. The table has around 49,000 distinct CDR3 sequences, roughly 27% seen once. Sequencing was done on a sample of PBMCs or a T cell subset sorted from them (not recorded which). Receptors originate from a man younger than 30 who had mild COVID-19 (a few samples of this study predate the infection). Cell type and time point are not known. Each CDR3 is given with its conserved first and last residue. D genes are given only for firm matches. Rows give clone size only sometimes, using once, few, many, or a class for an expanded clone.

d_call	cdr3_length	clone_size	v_call	j_call	cdr3_aa	cdr3_nt
-	12	-	TRBV11-2	TRBJ2-3	CASSLPLDTQYF	TGTGCCAGCAGCTTACCGCTAGATACGCAGTATTTT
TRBD2	16	few	TRBV6-2/TRBV6-3	TRBJ2-3	CASSGPTAGGTDTQYF	TGTGCCAGCAGTGGACCAACAGCGGGGGGCACAGATACGCAGTATTTT
-	17	few	TRBV6-2/TRBV6-3	TRBJ2-1	CASRYSGTPLPGNEQFF	TGTGCCAGCAGATATTCAGGGACCCCCCTCCCCGGCAATGAGCAGTTCTTC
-	14	few	TRBV20-1	TRBJ1-5	CSATEYYSNQPQHF	TGCAGTGCTACCGAATACTATAGCAATCAGCCCCAGCATTTT
-	11	-	TRBV9	TRBJ2-3	CASSVGGTQYF	TGTGCCAGCAGCGTCGGAGGTACGCAGTATTTT
-	16	few	TRBV3-1	TRBJ2-2	CASSQGDKGLTGELFF	TGTGCCAGCAGCCAGGGGGACAAAGGCCTTACCGGGGAGCTGTTTTTT
-	16	few	TRBV4-1	TRBJ2-7	CASSHGQSLPSYEQYF	TGCGCCAGCAGCCACGGACAGTCTTTGCCTTCCTACGAGCAGTACTTC
-	14	few	TRBV20-1	TRBJ2-3	CSGFQQASTDTQYF	TGCAGTGGTTTTCAGCAAGCGAGCACAGATACGCAGTATTTT
TRBD1	15	-	TRBV19	TRBJ1-4	CASSNRDRVREKLFF	TGTGCCAGTAGTAATCGGGACAGGGTACGAGAAAAACTGTTTTTT
-	14	-	TRBV7-6	TRBJ1-1	CASSLGAWDTEAFF	TGTGCCAGCAGCCTTGGGGCATGGGACACTGAAGCTTTCTTT
TRBD1	14	-	TRBV27	TRBJ2-5	CASSFDRGQETQYF	TGTGCCAGCAGTTTTGACAGGGGGCAAGAGACCCAGTACTTC
-	16	-	TRBV2	TRBJ1-2	CASSDIGLRANYGYTF	TGTGCCAGCAGTGATATCGGCCTACGGGCTAACTATGGCTACACCTTC
-	12	few	TRBV4-1	TRBJ2-7	CASSQTSDEQYF	TGCGCCAGCAGCCAAACTAGTGACGAGCAGTACTTC
TRBD1	16	-	TRBV7-3	TRBJ2-3	CASSSTGTGGGYTQYF	TGTGCCAGCAGCTCTACCGGGACAGGGGGCGGATATACGCAGTATTTT
-	12	few	TRBV6-2/TRBV6-3	TRBJ1-5	CASSYVLQPQHF	TGTGCCAGCAGTTACGTCCTCCAGCCCCAGCATTTT
-	20	-	TRBV24-1	TRBJ1-1	CATSDSLEMINVYANTEAFF	TGTGCCACCAGTGATAGCCTCGAGATGATTAATGTGTACGCGAACACTGAAGCTTTCTTT
-	17	once	TRBV7-9	TRBJ1-4	CASSLLSAGRANEKLFF	TGTGCCAGCAGCTTACTGTCGGCGGGAAGAGCAAATGAAAAACTGTTTTTT
-	13	-	TRBV11-2	TRBJ2-1	CASSLDRDHEQFF	TGTGCCAGCAGCTTAGACCGGGACCATGAGCAGTTCTTC
-	15	-	TRBV6-2/TRBV6-3	TRBJ2-6	CASSSQNSGANVLTF	TGTGCCAGCAGCTCACAGAACTCTGGGGCCAACGTCCTGACTTTC
TRBD1	13	many	TRBV20-1	TRBJ1-1	CSAREQGDTEAFF	TGCAGTGCTAGAGAGCAGGGGGACACTGAAGCTTTCTTT
-	16	-	TRBV6-2/TRBV6-3	TRBJ1-5	CASSYSIGGAGQPQHF	TGTGCCAGCAGTTACTCGATAGGAGGGGCAGGACAGCCCCAGCATTTT
-	17	-	TRBV7-9	TRBJ2-2	CASSTGTSLASTGELFF	TGTGCCAGCAGTACCGGGACATCTTTGGCTTCCACCGGGGAGCTGTTTTTT
-	15	-	TRBV4-1	TRBJ1-2	CASSQEGRLNYGYTF	TGCGCCAGCAGCCAAGAGGGACGGTTGAACTATGGCTACACCTTC
-	15	-	TRBV12-3/TRBV12-4	TRBJ1-6	CASSASGGGNSPLHF	TGTGCCAGCAGTGCATCGGGGGGCGGTAATTCACCCCTCCACTTT
-	16	many	TRBV7-6	TRBJ2-1	CASSPSTGDYYNEQFF	TGTGCCAGCAGCCCGAGCACAGGGGACTACTACAATGAGCAGTTCTTC
-	16	-	TRBV2	TRBJ2-2	CASSEVGGGNTGELFF	TGTGCCAGCAGTGAGGTGGGAGGTGGCAACACCGGGGAGCTGTTTTTT
-	12	few	TRBV3-1	TRBJ2-7	CASSQDRYEQYF	TGTGCCAGCAGCCAAGACAGATACGAGCAGTACTTC
-	14	-	TRBV6-2/TRBV6-3	TRBJ2-1	CASSHVVGSQPPFF	TGTGCCAGCAGTCACGTCGTAGGTTCTCAACCCCCGTTCTTC
-	15	-	TRBV6-6	TRBJ2-3	CASSYPLLSTDTQYF	TGTGCCAGCAGTTACCCTCTACTAAGCACAGATACGCAGTATTTT
-	16	few	TRBV4-3	TRBJ2-2	CASSLSQGGGAGELFF	TGCGCCAGCAGCCTTAGCCAGGGTGGTGGGGCCGGGGAGCTGTTTTTT
-	12	few	TRBV7-9	TRBJ2-7	CASIDRQNEQYF	TGTGCCAGCATCGACAGGCAGAACGAGCAGTACTTC
TRBD2	16	-	TRBV7-6	TRBJ2-5	CASSSWTSGQQETQYF	TGTGCCAGCAGCTCCTGGACTAGCGGGCAACAAGAGACCCAGTACTTC
TRBD1	16	few	TRBV12-3/TRBV12-4	TRBJ2-2	CASAPIGTGVSGELFF	TGTGCCAGCGCTCCTATTGGGACAGGGGTTTCCGGGGAGCTGTTTTTT
-	13	-	TRBV20-1	TRBJ2-1	CSARALSYNEQFF	TGCAGTGCTAGAGCCCTCTCCTACAATGAGCAGTTCTTC
TRBD1	13	few	TRBV5-1	TRBJ2-5	CASSSAGGQTQYF	TGCGCCAGCAGCTCAGCAGGGGGCCAGACCCAGTACTTC
-	12	-	TRBV29-1	TRBJ1-2	CSVGDGNYGYTF	TGCAGCGTCGGGGACGGTAACTATGGCTACACCTTC
TRBD1	13	few	TRBV6-5	TRBJ1-1	CASSTQGELEAFF	TGTGCCAGCAGTACACAGGGGGAACTTGAAGCTTTCTTT
-	15	-	TRBV19	TRBJ2-1	CASSIDRGRYNEQFF	TGTGCCAGTAGTATAGACCGGGGGAGGTACAATGAGCAGTTCTTC
-	12	-	TRBV12-3/TRBV12-4	TRBJ2-5	CASSWLVETQYF	TGTGCCAGCAGTTGGTTGGTGGAGACCCAGTACTTC
-	12	-	TRBV12-3/TRBV12-4	TRBJ2-1	CASSTRDPEQFF	TGTGCCAGCAGTACCCGGGACCCAGAGCAGTTCTTC
-	16	few	TRBV4-1	TRBJ2-2	CASSQDMGGEAGELFF	TGCGCCAGCAGCCAAGATATGGGAGGCGAGGCCGGGGAGCTGTTTTTT
-	13	-	TRBV6-4	TRBJ1-1	CASSDSVGTEAFF	TGTGCCAGCAGTGACTCCGTGGGCACTGAAGCTTTCTTT
-	13	-	TRBV7-8	TRBJ1-1	CASSLARGARAFF	TGTGCCAGCAGCTTAGCGAGGGGGGCGCGGGCTTTCTTT
-	14	-	TRBV4-3	TRBJ2-5	CASSQGVGQETQYF	TGCGCCAGCAGCCAGGGGGTGGGCCAGGAGACCCAGTACTTC
-	15	-	TRBV28	TRBJ1-6	CASSLLSSYNSPLHF	TGTGCCAGCAGTCTTTTGAGCTCCTATAATTCACCCCTCCACTTT
-	15	few	TRBV12-3/TRBV12-4	TRBJ2-5	CASSFQQAGASPQYF	TGTGCCAGCAGTTTCCAACAGGCCGGCGCGTCGCCCCAGTACTTC
TRBD2	17	-	TRBV4-2	TRBJ2-3	CASSQDRSGGPTDTQYF	TGTGCCAGCAGCCAAGATAGAAGCGGGGGGCCCACAGATACGCAGTATTTT
TRBD2	17	few	TRBV4-3	TRBJ2-3	CASSGASGGSLTDTQYF	TGCGCCAGCAGCGGGGCTAGCGGGGGCTCCCTGACAGATACGCAGTATTTT
-	18	-	TRBV4-1	TRBJ1-1	CASSQLLGGPRSDTEAFF	TGCGCCAGCAGCCAACTTCTAGGGGGTCCTCGCTCAGACACTGAAGCTTTCTTT
TRBD2	16	many	TRBV4-2	TRBJ2-3	CASSPATSGGADTQYF	TGTGCCAGCAGCCCCGCGACTAGCGGGGGGGCAGATACGCAGTATTTT
-	13	few	TRBV4-2	TRBJ1-4	CASSQDNGGKLFF	TGTGCCAGCAGCCAAGATAACGGCGGAAAACTGTTTTTT
-	16	-	TRBV5-6	TRBJ1-5	CASERTRHNSNQPQHF	TGTGCCAGCGAGAGGACTCGACATAATAGCAATCAGCCCCAGCATTTT
-	19	-	TRBV20-1	TRBJ2-1	CSARGRDPKGTSSYNEQFF	TGCAGTGCGAGGGGTCGGGACCCCAAGGGGACGAGCTCCTACAATGAGCAGTTCTTC
-	13	many	TRBV4-1	TRBJ2-1	CASSQDPFNEQFF	TGCGCCAGCAGCCAAGATCCGTTCAATGAGCAGTTCTTC
-	12	few	TRBV4-1	TRBJ2-4	CASSLAGDIQYF	TGCGCCAGCAGCCTGGCCGGGGACATTCAGTACTTC